This is a list of T cell receptor beta chains from one sample in a study of human T cells and chemical hapten exposure. TCRdb fed the RACE reads into MiXCR, producing one record per CDR3 protein. This table has roughly 13,000 distinct CDR3 sequences, over 15% appearing once. The sequencing used whole blood, collected in connection with sensitization to the hapten diphenylcyclopropenone (DPC). These receptors were collected from a woman aged 30 to 39 with alopecia areata. Some clones in this sample may be carry-over from other donors' samples. CDR3s include the opening cysteine and the closing phenylalanine or tryptophan. The D gene is left open where the match is weak. Size tells how often a clone was seen (once, few, many) or the class of an expanded clone, and some rows leave it out.

TRBJ2-2,NA,NA,TRBV12-3/TRBV12-4,CASSPERNTGELFF,TGTGCCAGCAGTCCCGAGAGGAACACCGGGGAGCTGTTTTTT
TRBJ1-5,medium-sized,NA,TRBV2,CASSEVDLYSNQPQHF,TGTGCCAGCAGTGAAGTGGACTTATATAGCAATCAGCCCCAGCATTTT
TRBJ2-7,medium-sized,NA,TRBV25-1,CASSGGQVPYEQYF,TGTGCCAGCAGTGGGGGACAAGTCCCCTACGAGCAGTACTTC
TRBJ2-5,many,NA,TRBV11-2,CASSLDLSDQETQYF,TGTGCCAGCAGCTTAGATTTGTCAGACCAAGAGACCCAGTACTTC
TRBJ2-1,many,NA,TRBV9,CASSVATTAGFYNEQFF,TGTGCCAGCAGCGTAGCTACGACGGCGGGGTTCTACAATGAGCAGTTCTTC
TRBJ1-5,many,NA,TRBV28,CASSSNNQPQHF,TGTGCCAGCAGTAGTAATAATCAGCCCCAGCATTTT
TRBJ1-5,medium-sized,NA,TRBV10-3,CAISESIQLNQPQHF,TGTGCCATCAGTGAGTCGATACAGCTCAATCAGCCCCAGCATTTT
TRBJ1-1,many,NA,TRBV6-6,CASSYFPEAFF,TGTGCCAGCAGTTATTTCCCTGAAGCTTTCTTT
TRBJ2-1,NA,NA,TRBV7-8,CASAYQANEQFF,TGTGCCAGCGCCTATCAGGCAAATGAGCAGTTCTTC
TRBJ2-7,medium-sized,TRBD1,TRBV27,CASSLRDRIYEQYF,TGTGCCAGCAGTCTACGGGACAGGATCTACGAGCAGTACTTC
TRBJ1-1,many,NA,TRBV20-1,CSATSAGRGEAEAFF,TGCAGTGCTACCTCAGCGGGTCGGGGTGAGGCTGAAGCTTTCTTT
TRBJ1-4,many,TRBD1,TRBV20-1,CSARDRGLSNEKLFF,TGCAGTGCTAGGGACAGGGGACTCAGTAATGAAAAACTGTTTTTT
TRBJ1-3,many,NA,TRBV28,CASSLWSLPGNTIYF,TGTGCCAGCAGTTTATGGTCCTTACCTGGAAACACCATATATTTT
TRBJ2-1,many,NA,TRBV6-2/TRBV6-3,CASKEGYNEQFF,TGTGCCAGCAAGGAGGGTTACAATGAGCAGTTCTTC
TRBJ2-2,many,NA,TRBV20-1,CSATGYGFAGELFF,TGCAGTGCAACTGGGTATGGATTCGCCGGGGAGCTGTTTTTT
TRBJ1-4,medium-sized,NA,TRBV20-1,CSASVDSATNEKLFF,TGCAGTGCTTCAGTGGACTCTGCAACTAATGAAAAACTGTTTTTT
TRBJ2-1,few,NA,TRBV20-1,CSATLGTANNEQFF,TGCAGTGCTACCCTCGGGACCGCAAACAATGAGCAGTTCTTC
TRBJ2-1,NA,TRBD2,TRBV20-1,CSASATGTSGRNEQFF,TGCAGTGCTAGCGCTACCGGGACTAGCGGGAGGAATGAGCAGTTCTTC
TRBJ2-3,NA,TRBD2,TRBV7-2,CASSPRLAGRTDTQYF,TGTGCCAGCAGCCCCCGGCTAGCGGGAAGGACAGATACGCAGTATTTT
TRBJ2-7,many,NA,TRBV4-3,CASSQDQGEDDEQYF,TGCGCCAGCAGCCAAGATCAAGGGGAGGACGACGAGCAGTACTTC
TRBJ2-4,many,NA,TRBV12-3/TRBV12-4,CASSLAHAPGLQAKNIQYF,TGTGCCAGCAGTTTAGCGCATGCCCCCGGACTGCAAGCCAAAAACATTCAGTACTTC
TRBJ1-3,many,NA,TRBV20-1,CSARAYSGNTIYF,TGCAGTGCTAGAGCCTACTCTGGAAACACCATATATTTT
TRBJ1-5,medium-sized,NA,TRBV2,CASSERVNSLEPQHF,TGTGCCAGCAGTGAACGAGTTAACTCCCTTGAGCCCCAGCATTTT
TRBJ2-1,medium-sized,NA,TRBV7-9,CASRQIVGVPTDNEQFF,TGTGCCAGCAGACAGATTGTAGGTGTCCCCACAGACAATGAGCAGTTCTTC
TRBJ2-2,NA,TRBD2,TRBV29-1,CSTRAGVGAGELFF,TGCAGCACACGAGCGGGAGTGGGGGCCGGGGAGCTGTTTTTT
TRBJ2-7,NA,TRBD1,TRBV18,CASSRQGPYEQYF,TGTGCCAGCTCACGACAGGGCCCCTACGAGCAGTACTTC
TRBJ2-1,many,TRBD2,TRBV20-1,CSARDSFTSGRVYNEQFF,TGCAGTGCTAGAGATTCGTTTACTAGCGGGAGAGTATACAATGAGCAGTTCTTC
TRBJ1-2,many,NA,TRBV20-1,CSVNREEYYGYTF,TGCAGTGTTAACAGGGAGGAGTACTATGGCTACACCTTC
TRBJ1-1,NA,NA,TRBV6-2/TRBV6-3,CASSYGRAVSEAFF,TGTGCCAGCAGTTACGGCAGGGCGGTCAGTGAAGCTTTCTTT
TRBJ2-1,many,TRBD2,TRBV29-1,CSVEGAAGVNEQFF,TGCAGCGTTGAAGGAGCAGCGGGAGTCAATGAGCAGTTCTTC
TRBJ2-2,medium-sized,TRBD2,TRBV20-1,CSARRVPGGRNTGELFF,TGCAGTGCTAGACGCGTTCCGGGGGGTCGCAACACCGGGGAGCTGTTTTTT
TRBJ1-1,many,NA,TRBV11-2,CASSLPMFTEAFF,TGTGCCAGCAGCTTGCCGATGTTTACTGAAGCTTTCTTT
TRBJ2-5,many,NA,TRBV20-1,CSALRWGIETQYF,TGCAGTGCTTTGCGCTGGGGAATCGAGACCCAGTACTTC
TRBJ1-5,many,NA,TRBV2,CASREGDSNQPQHF,TGTGCCAGCCGGGAAGGGGACAGCAATCAGCCCCAGCATTTT
TRBJ2-1,NA,TRBD2,TRBV7-8,CASSLRETSGNEQFF,TGTGCCAGCAGCTTAAGAGAGACTAGCGGTAATGAGCAGTTCTTC
TRBJ1-5,many,TRBD1,TRBV7-2,CASSHNRGNQPQHF,TGTGCCAGCAGCCATAACAGGGGTAATCAGCCCCAGCATTTT
TRBJ1-3,many,NA,TRBV20-1,CSARELTKGNTIYF,TGCAGTGCTAGAGAGTTGACAAAAGGAAACACCATATATTTT
TRBJ2-1,many,NA,TRBV25-1,CASSELTRADYNEQFF,TGTGCCAGCAGTGAACTCACCAGGGCTGACTACAATGAGCAGTTCTTC
TRBJ2-7,many,TRBD1,TRBV5-1,CASSFKQSSGQGGGEQYF,TGCGCCAGCAGCTTCAAACAAAGCTCGGGACAGGGAGGAGGGGAGCAGTACTTC
TRBJ2-3,few,NA,TRBV4-1,CASSHNARKQYF,TGCGCCAGCAGCCACAACGCTAGAAAGCAGTATTTT
TRBJ2-2,many,TRBD2,TRBV6-5,CASSPLAGGHTGELFF,TGTGCCAGCAGTCCCTTGGCGGGGGGACACACCGGGGAGCTGTTTTTT
TRBJ2-1,NA,NA,TRBV28,CASSSGFNEQFF,TGTGCCAGCAGTTCTGGATTCAATGAGCAGTTCTTC
TRBJ1-5,NA,NA,TRBV4-2,CASSPQRGANQPQHF,TGTGCCAGCAGCCCGCAAAGGGGCGCCAATCAGCCCCAGCATTTT